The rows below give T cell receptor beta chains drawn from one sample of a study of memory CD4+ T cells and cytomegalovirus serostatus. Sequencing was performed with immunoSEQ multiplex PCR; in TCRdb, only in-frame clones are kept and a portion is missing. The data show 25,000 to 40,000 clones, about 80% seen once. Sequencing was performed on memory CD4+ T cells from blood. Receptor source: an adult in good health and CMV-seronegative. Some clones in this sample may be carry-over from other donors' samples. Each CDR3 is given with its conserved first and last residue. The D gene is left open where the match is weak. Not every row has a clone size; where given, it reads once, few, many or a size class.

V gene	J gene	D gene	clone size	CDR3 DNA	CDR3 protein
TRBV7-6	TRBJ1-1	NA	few	TGTGCCAGCAGCTTCGGGGCGGGGAACACTGAAGCTTTCTTT	CASSFGAGNTEAFF
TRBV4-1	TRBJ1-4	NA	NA	TGCGCCAGCAGCCTGAGACCTGCAACTAATGAAAAACTGTTTTTT	CASSLRPATNEKLFF
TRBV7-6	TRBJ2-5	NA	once	TGTGCCAGCACCACCGGGACCGGGGAGACCCAGTACTTC	CASTTGTGETQYF
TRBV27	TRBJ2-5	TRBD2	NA	TGTGCCAGCAGCCTAGCGGGGGGTCGGGGGACCCAGTACTTC	CASSLAGGRGTQYF
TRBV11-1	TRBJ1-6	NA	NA	TGTGCCAGCAGCTTTGGTTCCGGGGGTAATTCACCCCTCCACTTT	CASSFGSGGNSPLHF
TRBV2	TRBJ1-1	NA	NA	TGTGCCTCAAAGGGGCGGAGGAACACTGAAGCTTTCTTT	CASKGRRNTEAFF
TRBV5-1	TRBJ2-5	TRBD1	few	TGCGCCAGCTCCGACAGGGGTGGAGAGACCCAGTACTTC	CASSDRGGETQYF
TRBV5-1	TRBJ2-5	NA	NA	TGCGCCAGCAGCTTGGGCTCCCTGGAGACCCAGTACTTC	CASSLGSLETQYF
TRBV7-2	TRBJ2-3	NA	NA	TGTGCCAGCAGCTTGGGTGGAACAGATACGCAGTATTTT	CASSLGGTDTQYF
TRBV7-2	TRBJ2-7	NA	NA	TGTGCCAGCAGCTTAGGGGCAGGATACGAGCAGTACTTC	CASSLGAGYEQYF
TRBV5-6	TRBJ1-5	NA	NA	TGTGCCAGCAGCTTGCTCGGGGAGGGCATTAATCAGCCCCAGCATTTT	CASSLLGEGINQPQHF
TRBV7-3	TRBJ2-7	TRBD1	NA	TGTGCCAGCAGCTCCGGGACAGGGACCTACGAGCAGTACTTC	CASSSGTGTYEQYF
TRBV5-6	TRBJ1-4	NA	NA	TGTGCCAGCAGCCTCCCGACAGGTGAAAAACTGTTTTTT	CASSLPTGEKLFF
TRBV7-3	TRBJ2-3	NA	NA	TGTGCCAGCAGCCCCGGGACGGCTGACACAGATACGCAGTATTTT	CASSPGTADTDTQYF
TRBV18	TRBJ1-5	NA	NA	TGTGCCAGCTCACCCACCGGAGTTCTGAGCAATCAGCCCCAGCATTTT	CASSPTGVLSNQPQHF
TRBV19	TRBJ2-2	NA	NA	TGTGCCAGTAGTATTTTGCGTATTGGCACCGGGGAGCTGTTTTTT	CASSILRIGTGELFF
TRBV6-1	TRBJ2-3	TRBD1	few	TGTGCCAGCAGTGTGGACAGGGGAAGCACAGATACGCAGTATTTT	CASSVDRGSTDTQYF
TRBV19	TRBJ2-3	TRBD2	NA	TGTGCCAGTAGTATGTCTCTACGGGGGGGCCATGTTACGCAGTATTTT	CASSMSLRGGHVTQYF
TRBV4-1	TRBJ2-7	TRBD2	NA	TGCGCCAGCAGCCAAGGCACTAGCGGGGAATACGAGCAGTACTTC	CASSQGTSGEYEQYF
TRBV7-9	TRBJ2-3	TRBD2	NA	TGTGCCAGCAGCTTGGGACTAGCGGTGGATACGCAGTATTTT	CASSLGLAVDTQYF
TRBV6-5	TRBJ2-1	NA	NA	TGTGCCAGCAGCCCCGCTAGGGCCAATGAGCAGTTCTTC	CASSPARANEQFF
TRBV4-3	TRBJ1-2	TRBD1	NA	TGCGCCAGCAGTCCCGACAGGGGCAGCTATGGCTACACCTTC	CASSPDRGSYGYTF
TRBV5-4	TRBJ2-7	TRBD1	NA	TGTGCCAGCAGCCCGACCCCGACAGGGGGGAAGCGCGAGCAGTACTTC	CASSPTPTGGKREQYF
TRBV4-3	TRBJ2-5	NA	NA	TGCGCCAGCAGCCAAGAAGTCCAGCGTGGGAAGGGTGAGACCCAGTACTTC	CASSQEVQRGKGETQYF
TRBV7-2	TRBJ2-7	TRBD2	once	TGTGCCAGCAGCTCCAATGGACTAGCGGGGTTTCCCTACGAGCAGTACTTC	CASSSNGLAGFPYEQYF
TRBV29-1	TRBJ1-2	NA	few	TGCAGCGTCGGGGACCGTCGTCTGGTTTTCTTC	CSVGDRRLVFF
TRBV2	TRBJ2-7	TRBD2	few	TGTGCCAGCATGGGCGGGGGGCCCTACGAGCAGTACTTC	CASMGGGPYEQYF
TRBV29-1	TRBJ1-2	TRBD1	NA	TGCAGCGTTGACGTCCAGGGGGATAGGGGCTACACCTTC	CSVDVQGDRGYTF
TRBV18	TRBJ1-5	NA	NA	TGTGCCAGCTCATTGGGGGGGGTCGGAGGCAATCAGCCCCAGCATTTT	CASSLGGVGGNQPQHF
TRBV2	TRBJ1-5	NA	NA	TGTGCCAGCAGTTACACGGGGAGCAATCAGCCCCAGCATTTT	CASSYTGSNQPQHF
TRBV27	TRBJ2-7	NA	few	TGTGCCAGCAGTTCTAATACAGGTTACGAGCAGTACTTC	CASSSNTGYEQYF
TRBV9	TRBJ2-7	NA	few	TGTGCCAGCAGCACTTACCCAAGCTCCTACGAGCAGTACTTC	CASSTYPSSYEQYF
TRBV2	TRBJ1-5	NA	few	TGTGCCAGCAGTGTGATGTTGCAGCCCCAGCATTTT	CASSVMLQPQHF
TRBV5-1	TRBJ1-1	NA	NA	TGCGCCAGCAGCTTTGATCAGGGCACTGAAGCTTTCTTT	CASSFDQGTEAFF
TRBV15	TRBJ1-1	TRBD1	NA	TGTGCCACCAGCAGATTACAAGGACAGGGACACACTGAAGCTTTCTTT	CATSRLQGQGHTEAFF
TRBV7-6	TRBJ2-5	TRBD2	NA	TGTGCCAGCAGCGTAGTACTAGCGGGGGGGGAGACCCAGTACTTC	CASSVVLAGGETQYF
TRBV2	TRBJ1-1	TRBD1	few	TGTGCCAGCAGTGGGGACAGGAACACTGAAGCTTTCTTT	CASSGDRNTEAFF
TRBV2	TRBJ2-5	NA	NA	TGTGCCAGCAGCGGGGGGCCCCTGGTTGAGACCCAGTACTTC	CASSGGPLVETQYF
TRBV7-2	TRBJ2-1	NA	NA	TGTGCCAGCAGCTTCTCCTACAATGAGCAGTTCTTC	CASSFSYNEQFF
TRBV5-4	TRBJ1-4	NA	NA	TGTGCCACCCGAAGGGGCGTCGATGAAAAACTGTTTTTT	CATRRGVDEKLFF
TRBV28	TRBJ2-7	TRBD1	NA	TGTGCCAGCAGGCAGCAGAGACAGGGAATCCACGAGCAGTACTTC	CASRQQRQGIHEQYF
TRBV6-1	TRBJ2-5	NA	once	TGTGCCAGCAGTGTTGCGGGGCGGGGAGAGACCCAGTACTTC	CASSVAGRGETQYF
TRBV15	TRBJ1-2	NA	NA	TGTGCCACCAGCAGAGATGGGGGGACGGTCGTTCGAGGCTACACCTTC	CATSRDGGTVVRGYTF
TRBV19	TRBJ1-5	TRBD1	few	TGTGCCAGTAGATCCGGACAGGGAGGTAATCAGCCCCAGCATTTT	CASRSGQGGNQPQHF
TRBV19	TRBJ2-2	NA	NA	TGTGCCAGTACACGAAGTCTAGGCACCGGGGAGCTGTTTTTT	CASTRSLGTGELFF
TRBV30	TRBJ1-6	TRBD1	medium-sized	TGTGCCTGGAGTACCACCGGGACAGGAGGATCACCCCTCCACTTT	CAWSTTGTGGSPLHF
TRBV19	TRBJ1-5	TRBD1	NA	TGTGCCAGTGACTCGGGACAGGTTAGCAATCAGCCCCAGCATTTT	CASDSGQVSNQPQHF
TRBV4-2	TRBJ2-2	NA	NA	TGTGCCAGCAGCCAAGGCGGGACTAACACCGGGGAGCTGTTTTTT	CASSQGGTNTGELFF
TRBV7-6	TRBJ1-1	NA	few	TGTGCCAGCAGTAATTTCAGGGACACTGAAGCTTTCTTT	CASSNFRDTEAFF
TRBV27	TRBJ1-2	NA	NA	TGTGCCAGCAGTTTTTCCTCTAACTATGGCTACACCTTC	CASSFSSNYGYTF